The 7 T cell receptor beta chains listed next were all sequenced from one sample in a study of blood T cell repertoires in COVID-19. Generated by immunoSEQ multiplex PCR, the TCRdb table keeps only in-frame clones and is missing some. The sample includes 220,000 or so clones, roughly 80% seen only once; the top ten take 1.3%. The sample consisted of PBMCs or T cells enriched from blood (not recorded which). Receptors were obtained from a woman aged 40 to 50 with acute COVID-19.

The count of this clone is one. The chain joins TRBV7-9 to TRBJ1-1, with 7 bases lining up with TRBD1. Germline V gene data show CDR1 as SEHNR and CDR2 as FQNEAQ (reference sequence). This CDR3 spans 16 amino acids. Trimming took 2 bases from V and 6 from J; bases not matched to a gene: 12. CDR3 loop: CASSLQVGRGMAEAFF. The CDR3 region has the DNA TGTGCCAGCAGCTTACAGGTGGGCAGGGGGATGGCTGAAGCTTTCTTT.

J is TRBJ2-7 and V is TRBV2; D gene unclear. CDR3 length: 15 residues. Germline CDR1 reads SNHLY; CDR2 reads FYNNEI. The V and J ends lost 2 bases and 0 bases respectively, with 11 bases between them. CDR3 in amino acids: CASSEYGESSYEQYF. As DNA, the CDR3 is TGTGCCAGCAGTGAATACGGAGAGAGCTCCTACGAGCAGTACTTC. Variable domain in full (rest from reference TRBV2 and TRBJ2-7): EPEVTQTPSHQVTQMGQEVILRCVPISNHLYFYWYRQILGQKVEFLVSFYNNEISEKSEIFDDQFSVERPDGSNFTLKIRSTKLEDSAMYFCASSEYGESSYEQYFGPGTRLTVT.

The V call is TRBV18, the J call TRBJ1-2; D is unresolved. Trimming removed 3 bases at V and 11 bases at J, with 16 bases between. The CDR3 is 13 amino acids. Germline V CDR1 and CDR2: KGHSH, LQKENI. The CDR3 protein is CASSPERTGLYTF. For the CDR3, the DNA is TGTGCCAGCTCACCCGAGCGGACGGGCCTGTACACCTTC.

The V gene is TRBV7-5, the J gene TRBJ2-1; no DNA check was done on the table's D call, TRBD2. TRBV7-5 is given as a pseudogene. The length of the CDR3 is 14 residues. The DNA of the CDR3 is TGTGTCAGAAGCTTAGAAGCGCCCAACAATGAGCAGTTCTTC. Its translation is CVRSLEAPNNEQFF.

Here the CDR3 DNA reads TGTGCCAGCAGCGTAGCTGGGGGCGCGGCCGGGGAGCTGTTTTTT. This encodes CASSVAGGAAGELFF. The chain uses TRBV9 and TRBJ2-2; D may be TRBD1 (6 bases). The germline V gene has CDR1 SGDLS and CDR2 YYNGEE. The CDR3 has 15 amino acids. V was cut by 0 bases and J by 6 bases, with 12 bases left in between.

CDR3 region: CASSFDRDNSPLHF. In nucleotides, the CDR3 is TGTGCCAGCAGCTTTGACAGGGATAATTCACCCCTCCACTTT. This chain uses TRBV4-2 with TRBJ1-6, with 7 positions matching TRBD1. CDR3 length equals 14 residues. Unmatched junction bases numbered 3, after V lost 5 bases and J lost 5 bases. Germline V lookup: CDR1 LGHNA, CDR2 YNFKEQ.

V gene TRBV4-3 combines with J gene TRBJ1-1; 7 nucleotides line up with TRBD1. The ends lost 0 bases at V and 1 base at J; junction bases unmatched: 2. The CDR3 loop spans 15 amino acids. Germline V gives CDR1 LGHNA, CDR2 YSLEER. CDR3 coding DNA: TGCGCCAGCAGCCAAGATAGACAGGGGAACACTGAAGCTTTCTTT. Protein: CASSQDRQGNTEAFF.